Here is one TCR beta chain with its context. This sample is part of a study of blood T cell repertoires in COVID-19. As for the study in general: In each case, the material was cDNA or gDNA derived from T cells, B-cell-depleted T cells, or PBMCs.

CDR1 and CDR2 from the germline V gene are ENHRY and SYGVKD. The CDR3 is made up of 16 amino acids. The V segment lost 4 bases and the J segment 4 bases; nucleotides outside the gene matches: 8. Libraries were prepared by immunoSEQ multiplex PCR; TCRdb keeps only in-frame clonotypes and omits some of them. The data show approximately 250,000 clones, 83% seen once. The J gene is TRBJ2-1, the V gene TRBV10-3; TRBD1 matches at 9 bases. Sequencing used peripheral blood. The origin of this receptor is a human donor in a cohort sampled during active COVID-19. The CDR3 DNA reads TGTGCCATCAGTGGGTCGGGACAGGGTGGGTACAATGAGCAGTTCTTC. It translates to CAISGSGQGGYNEQFF.